These 23 T cell receptor beta chains were all obtained from the same sample, sequenced in a study of blood T cell repertoires in COVID-19. Clones were read by immunoSEQ multiplex PCR, and TCRdb kept only the in-frame ones, dropping some. Counted here are roughly 130,000 clones, roughly 80% occurring once; the ten biggest clones make up around 3.1%. Sequenced sample: peripheral blood. All receptors come from a woman older than 75 with acute or convalescent COVID-19.

CDR3 residues: CAIRAGLAEYNEQFF. The CDR3 DNA is TGTGCCATCAGGGCGGGACTAGCTGAGTACAATGAGCAGTTCTTC. The chain joins TRBV10-3 to TRBJ2-1, with 9 bases fitting TRBD2. The CDR3 sequence is 15 residues long. Germline V gene data show CDR1 as ENHRY and CDR2 as SYGVKD. J was trimmed by 4 bases and V by 6 bases; bases with no gene match: 7.

This chain links TRBV5-6 with TRBJ2-7; 7 bases are a match to TRBD1. Unmatched junction bases numbered 8, after V lost 2 bases and J lost 3 bases. This CDR3 has 15 residues. In germline, CDR1 is SGHDT, CDR2 YYEEEE. DNA for the CDR3: TGTGCCAGCAGCTTACTCCGGGACAGTTTCTACGAGCAGTACTTC. Translating it yields CASSLLRDSFYEQYF.

The chain employs TRBV28 and TRBJ1-2, with D unclear. Trimming took off 9 bases at V and 0 bases at J, with 5 bases between the two ends. The CDR3 covers 11 residues. Germline CDR1 and CDR2: MDHEN and SYDVKM. CDR3 coding DNA: TGTGCCAGTAATGCTAACTATGGCTACACCTTC. This gives the protein CASNANYGYTF.

Written as DNA, the CDR3 is TGTGCCACCCGGGGGGACCCCTATGAGCAGTTCTTC. Its translation is CATRGDPYEQFF. V is TRBV10-3 and J is TRBJ2-1, with 7 bases matching TRBD2. With 10 bases clipped from V and 8 bases from J, the junction kept 8 bases outside the gene matches. This CDR3 has 12 residues. CDR1 and CDR2 (germline): ENHRY, SYGVKD.

The rearrangement links TRBV20-1 to TRBJ2-7; D might be TRBD1 (7 bases). Trimming left V 3 bases short and J 2 bases short, with 17 bases between. The CDR3 is 15 residues long. Germline lookup yields CDR1 DFQATT and CDR2 SNEGSKA (reference sequence). CDR3 region: CSASFTFRGAYEQYF. CDR3 nucleotide sequence: TGCAGTGCTAGTTTTACGTTCAGGGGGGCCTACGAGCAGTACTTC.

The chain couples TRBV6-1 to TRBJ1-2; weak D call: TRBD1 (6 bases). The CDR3 contains 13 residues. V shed 3 bases and J shed 4 bases, with 9 bases lying between them. Germline CDR1 and CDR2: MNHNS and SASEGT. The CDR3 DNA reads TGTGCCAGCAGTGACGGCAGGGGCTATGGCTACACCTTC. As protein: CASSDGRGYGYTF.

The chain joins TRBV4-3 to TRBJ1-3; D is unresolved. Trimming pared 1 base from V and 4 bases from J, leaving 14 bases between. The CDR3 length is 16 residues. Germline values: CDR1 LGHNA, CDR2 YSLEER. The CDR3 loop is CASSQGARDYGNTIYF. CDR3 DNA sequence: TGCGCCAGCAGCCAAGGGGCGAGGGATTACGGAAACACCATATATTTT.

The V call is TRBV5-1, the J call TRBJ1-1; 8 positions agree with TRBD1. J lost 5 bases, V lost 2 bases, and 11 bases had no gene match. CDR1 SGHRS and CDR2 YFSETQ come from the germline V gene. This CDR3 has 16 residues. CDR3 sequence reads: CASSFYGQGGGTEAFF. The DNA of the CDR3 is TGCGCCAGCAGCTTCTACGGACAGGGAGGAGGGACTGAAGCTTTCTTT. Together with reference TRBV5-1 and TRBJ1-1, the CDR3 gives the full variable domain: KAGVTQTPRYLIKTRGQQVTLSCSPISGHRSVSWYQQTPGQGLQFLFEYFSETQRNKGNFPGRFSGRQFSNSRSEMNVSTLELGDSALYLCASSFYGQGGGTEAFFGQGTRLTVV.

The rearrangement links TRBV18 to TRBJ1-1, with D possibly matching TRBD1 (6 bases). The germline V gene has CDR1 KGHSH and CDR2 LQKENI. The V gene lost 6 bases and the J gene lost 0 bases, with 14 bases spanning the gap. The CDR3 is made up of 15 amino acids. CDR3 bases: TGTGCCAGCTCCAATACTGGGGACATGAACACTGAAGCTTTCTTT. Residues: CASSNTGDMNTEAFF.

V is TRBV3-1 (or the pseudogene TRBV3-2) and J is TRBJ2-7; a possible D gene is TRBD1 (6 bases). This CDR3 is built from 13 residues. V dropped 4 bases and J dropped 2 bases, with 9 bases sitting between them. Per germline, CDR1 LGHDT and CDR2 YNNKEL (reference sequence). Here the CDR3 DNA reads TGTGCCAGCAGCCCGACAGGAACCTACGAGCAGTACTTC. Amino acid sequence: CASSPTGTYEQYF.

The rearrangement links TRBV13 to TRBJ1-2, with TRBD1 identical over 9 bases. The junction had 16 bases not matched to a gene; V was cut back by 10 bases and J by 4 bases. The CDR3 contains 16 residues. The germline V gene encodes CDR1 PRHDT and CDR2 FYEKMQ (reference sequence). In nucleotides, the CDR3 is TGTGCCACCCTCTCGGACAGGGGTCCCTGGGGCTATGGCTACACCTTC. Residues: CATLSDRGPWGYGYTF.

The chain is built from TRBV12-5 and TRBJ1-5; 7 bases are shared with TRBD1. CDR1 and CDR2 from the germline V gene are LGHNT and FRNRAP. With V trimmed by 5 bases and J by 5 bases, 3 bases remained unmatched. This CDR3 has 13 amino acids. The CDR3 sequence is CASGPQGDQPQHF. DNA for the CDR3: TGTGCTAGTGGTCCCCAGGGGGATCAGCCCCAGCATTTT.

The chain is built from TRBV9 and TRBJ2-2; 8 bases agree with TRBD1. The CDR3 has 15 residues. J lost 4 bases, V lost 4 bases, and 6 bases had no gene match. Germline V gene sequence: CDR1 SGDLS, CDR2 YYNGEE. CDR3: CASSLRQGTTGELFF. The CDR3, as DNA: TGTGCCAGCAGCCTGCGACAGGGGACCACCGGGGAGCTGTTTTTT.

The gene calls are TRBV30 and TRBJ1-1; tentative D call: TRBD1 (5 bases). This CDR3 spans 15 amino acids. Germline loops: CDR1 GTSNPN, CDR2 SVGIG (reference sequence). Trimming removed 0 bases from V and 2 bases from J, with 13 bases in between. CDR3 DNA sequence: TGTGCCTGGAGTGTAGGGGATATGATTAACACTGAAGCTTTCTTT. Its protein is CAWSVGDMINTEAFF.

CDR3 sequence (DNA): TGTGCCAGCAGCTTGGCCCCCGTTGGGGCCTCCTACAATGAGCAGTTCTTC. This translates into CASSLAPVGASYNEQFF. The chain couples TRBV5-6 to TRBJ2-1; tentative D call: TRBD1 (5 bases). Germline V gene sequence: CDR1 SGHDT, CDR2 YYEEEE. This CDR3 is built from 17 residues. The ends were cut back, 0 bases at V and 0 bases at J, with 13 bases in the middle.

The chain combines TRBV9 with TRBJ1-2; 10 bases fit TRBD1. In germline, CDR1 is SGDLS, CDR2 YYNGEE. V lost 3 bases to trimming and J lost 6 bases; unmatched junction nucleotides: 5. This CDR3 region has 14 residues. Here the CDR3 DNA reads TGTGCCAGCAGCGGCGGGACAGGGGCCAATGGCTACACCTTC. It encodes CASSGGTGANGYTF.

J is TRBJ1-2 and V is TRBV7-9; no definite D call. Germline V gene sequence: CDR1 SEHNR, CDR2 FQNEAQ (reference sequence). The V end was cut by 10 bases, the J end by 6 bases, with 18 bases between. The CDR3 consists of 13 residues. The DNA of the CDR3 is TGTGCCAAATCCACAGACTGGGGAGATGGCTACACCTTC. Translating gives CAKSTDWGDGYTF.

The chain has TRBV19 and TRBJ1-6, with D maybe TRBD1 (5 bases). Germline V lookup: CDR1 LNHDA, CDR2 SQIVND (reference sequence). The CDR3 sequence is 13 residues long. Trimming cost V 10 bases and J 6 bases, with 13 bases left between them. The CDR3 reads CAIGEGFNSPLHF. For the CDR3, the DNA is TGTGCCATAGGGGAAGGGTTTAATTCACCCCTCCACTTT.

This clone has more than one count but fewer than ten. V gene TRBV9 combines with J gene TRBJ2-2, with 10 nucleotides matching TRBD1. This CDR3 is built from 16 residues. Per germline, CDR1 SGDLS and CDR2 YYNGEE. Trimming took 2 bases from V and 0 from J; bases not matched to a gene: 1. The CDR3 reads CASSVTGGANTGELFF. The DNA of the CDR3 is TGTGCCAGCAGCGTGACAGGGGGCGCGAACACCGGGGAGCTGTTTTTT. Full variable domain (remainder filled in from reference TRBV9 and TRBJ2-2): DSGVTQTPKHLITATGQRVTLRCSPRSGDLSVYWYQQSLDQGLQFLIQYYNGEERAKGNILERFSAQQFPDLHSELNLSSLELGDSALYFCASSVTGGANTGELFFGEGSRLTVL.

About this clone: The same CDR3 is also encoded by other DNA sequences in this sample. The chain has TRBV12-5 and TRBJ1-6; 7 bases match TRBD1. Germline V gene data show CDR1 as LGHNT and CDR2 as FRNRAP. Germline trimming cut 4 bases from V and 0 bases from J; bases unmatched to any gene: 3. The length of the CDR3 is 16 residues. This CDR3 is CASGSTGSSYNSPLHF. The CDR3 bases are TGTGCTAGTGGTTCGACAGGGAGCTCCTATAATTCACCCCTCCACTTT. The whole variable domain, filled in from reference TRBV12-5 and TRBJ1-6, reads DARVTQTPRHKVTEMGQEVTMRCQPILGHNTVFWYRQTMMQGLELLAYFRNRAPLDDSGMPKDRFSAEMPDATLATLKIQPSEPRDSAVYFCASGSTGSSYNSPLHFGNGTRLTVT.

The chain recombines TRBV11-1 with TRBJ2-1, with TRBD2 matching over 8 bases. The CDR3 extends over 15 amino acids. The germline V gene encodes CDR1 SGHAT and CDR2 FQDESV (reference sequence). Trimming cost V 3 bases and J 5 bases; bases outside gene matches: 6. In DNA, the CDR3 is TGTGCCAGCAGCTTCTCGCGGGGGGCCAACAATGAGCAGTTCTTC. It is translated as CASSFSRGANNEQFF.

This clone was seen more than once but under ten times. The J gene is TRBJ2-5, the V gene TRBV19, with D tentatively TRBD2 (7 bases). This CDR3 contains 15 residues. Trimming removed 6 bases from V and 1 base from J, with 15 bases in between. CDR1 and CDR2 (germline): LNHDA, SQIVND (reference sequence). The CDR3 reads CASSSMGGPQETQYF. The CDR3 DNA is TGTGCCAGTAGCTCCATGGGGGGGCCCCAAGAGACCCAGTACTTC.

The chain is built from TRBV6-1 and TRBJ2-5, with 12 bases fitting TRBD1. CDR3 length: 15 residues. Germline lookup yields CDR1 MNHNS and CDR2 SASEGT. Trimming took 3 bases from V and 5 from J; bases not matched to a gene: 4. The CDR3 coding sequence is TGTGCCAGCAGTGAGGGGACAGGGGGCTTGGAGACCCAGTACTTC. It yields the protein CASSEGTGGLETQYF.